The clone carrying this TCR beta chain was counted only a few times. Its matching antigen is unknown. The record originates from a study of T-cell memory formation after mild COVID-19. Study-wide points: Shrinking CD4+ clones resided mostly in CM and EM, and CD8+ ones in EMRA.

TCRdb re-called the 5' RACE reads through MiXCR, storing one row per CDR3 protein. The table includes some 260,000 distinct CDR3 sequences, less than 20% detected once. Germline CDR1 and CDR2: KGHDR and SFDVKD. Trimming at V came to 7 bases and at J to 1 base, leaving 3 bases not matched to a gene. This CDR3 contains 14 residues. Input material: PBMCs or a T cell subset sorted from them (not recorded which). This sequence joins TRBV24-1 and TRBJ2-1, with 7 bases identical to TRBD2. This TCR came from a man younger than 35 who had mild COVID-19 (a few samples of this study predate the infection). Cell type and time point are not known. The CDR3 here is CATRPSGSYNEQFF. The CDR3 nucleotides are TGTGCCACCAGACCTAGCGGATCCTACAATGAGCAGTTCTTC.